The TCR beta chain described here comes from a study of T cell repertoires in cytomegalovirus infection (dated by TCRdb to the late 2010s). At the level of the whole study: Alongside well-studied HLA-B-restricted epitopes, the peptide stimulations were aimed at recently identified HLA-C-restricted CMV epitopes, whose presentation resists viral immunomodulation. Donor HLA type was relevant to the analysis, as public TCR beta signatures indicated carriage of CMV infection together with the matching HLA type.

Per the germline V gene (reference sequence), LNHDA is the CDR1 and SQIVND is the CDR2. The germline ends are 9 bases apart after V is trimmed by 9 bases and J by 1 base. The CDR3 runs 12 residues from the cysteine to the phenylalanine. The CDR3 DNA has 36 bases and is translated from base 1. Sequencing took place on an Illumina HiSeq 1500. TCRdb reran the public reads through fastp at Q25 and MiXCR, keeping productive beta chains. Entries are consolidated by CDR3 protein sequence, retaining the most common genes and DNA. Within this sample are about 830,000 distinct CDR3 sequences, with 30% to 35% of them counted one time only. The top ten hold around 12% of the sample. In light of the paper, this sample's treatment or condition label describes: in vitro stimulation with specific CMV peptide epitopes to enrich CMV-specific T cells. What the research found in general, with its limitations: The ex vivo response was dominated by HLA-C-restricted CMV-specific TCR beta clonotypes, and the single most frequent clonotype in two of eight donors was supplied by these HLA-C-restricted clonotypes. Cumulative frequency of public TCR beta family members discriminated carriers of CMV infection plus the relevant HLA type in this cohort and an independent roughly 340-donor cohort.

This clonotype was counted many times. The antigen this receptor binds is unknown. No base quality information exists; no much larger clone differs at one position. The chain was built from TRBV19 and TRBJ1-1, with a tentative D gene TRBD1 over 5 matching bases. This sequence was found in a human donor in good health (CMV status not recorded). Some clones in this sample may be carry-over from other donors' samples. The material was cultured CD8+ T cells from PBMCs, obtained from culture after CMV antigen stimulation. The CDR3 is CASRAGNTEAFF. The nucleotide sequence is TGTGCCAGCAGGGCAGGGAACACTGAAGCTTTCTTT.